The entry below gives a single T cell receptor (beta chain) sequence along with its context. Its antigen remains unknown. TCRdb analysed the reads with MiXCR anew, one entry per CDR3 protein. This table has about 450,000 distinct CDR3 sequences, approximately 30% appearing once. The CDR3 has 13 amino acids. Germline loops: CDR1 ENHRY, CDR2 SYGVKD. J lost 3 bases, V lost 7 bases, and 2 bases had no gene match. This entry comes from a study of T cell repertoires in cytomegalovirus infection. Across the study: It can be stated that public TCR beta signatures indicated CMV infection as well as a matching HLA type. Notes on the study in general: Clonotype analysis showed dominance of the ex vivo response by HLA-C-restricted CMV-specific TCR beta clonotypes. Cumulated frequencies of public TCR beta families served to identify carriers of CMV plus the relevant HLA.

The receptor was isolated from a human donor in good health (CMV status not recorded). Some clones in this sample may be carry-over from other donors' samples. Material for sequencing was PBMCs. The chain uses TRBV10-3 and TRBJ2-7; 11 bases map to TRBD1. Here the CDR3 DNA reads TGTGCCATCATGGGACAGGGGGGCTACGAGCAGTACTTC. It encodes CAIMGQGGYEQYF.